The clone carrying this TCR beta chain was counted only a few times. These data originate in a study of cytomegalovirus exposure and HLA in healthy donors. PCR primers comprised 60 Vbeta and 13 Jbeta primers. Profiling relied on immunoSEQ multiplex PCR, and the TCRdb table lists in-frame clones only, not all of them. The sample holds 100,000 to 150,000 clones, around 83% seen once. Germline CDR1 SNHLY, CDR2 FYNNEI. Trimming pared 6 bases from V and 1 base from J, leaving 9 bases between. The CDR3 loop spans 13 amino acids. Sequenced material: PBMCs. This chain joins TRBV2 and TRBJ1-1; no reliable D call. The TCR sequence derives from a man aged 45-65 years in good health and CMV-seronegative. This chain's CDR3 is CASRFEENTEAFF. The DNA of the CDR3 is TGTGCCAGCAGGTTTGAGGAGAACACTGAAGCTTTCTTT.